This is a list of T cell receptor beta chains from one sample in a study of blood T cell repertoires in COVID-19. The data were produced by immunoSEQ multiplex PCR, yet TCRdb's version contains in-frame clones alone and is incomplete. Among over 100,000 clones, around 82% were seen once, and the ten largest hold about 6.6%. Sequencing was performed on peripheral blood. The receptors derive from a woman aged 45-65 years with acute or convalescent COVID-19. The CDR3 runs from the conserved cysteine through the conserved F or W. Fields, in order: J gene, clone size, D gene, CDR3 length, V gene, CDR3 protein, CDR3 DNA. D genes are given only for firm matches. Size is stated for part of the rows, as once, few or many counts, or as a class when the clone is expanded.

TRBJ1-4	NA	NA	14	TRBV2	CASSEQGAYEKLFF	TGTGCCAGCAGTGAACAGGGTGCCTATGAAAAACTGTTTTTT
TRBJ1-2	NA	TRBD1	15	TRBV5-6	CASSDLGQGDYGYTF	TGTGCCAGCAGCGATTTGGGACAGGGTGACTATGGCTACACCTTC
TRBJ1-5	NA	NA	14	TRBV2	CASSEGERRQPQHF	TGTGCCAGCAGTGAAGGGGAACGGAGGCAGCCCCAGCATTTT
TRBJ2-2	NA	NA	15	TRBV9	CASSVGGANTGELFF	TGTGCCAGCAGCGTAGGGGGCGCGAACACCGGGGAGCTGTTTTTT
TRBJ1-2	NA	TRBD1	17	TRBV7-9	CASSLGRGTGSTRGYTF	TGTGCCAGCAGCTTAGGGAGGGGGACAGGGTCTACTAGGGGCTACACCTTC
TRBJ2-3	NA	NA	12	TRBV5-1	CASSPGSDTQYF	TGCGCCAGCAGCCCCGGGTCAGATACGCAGTATTTT
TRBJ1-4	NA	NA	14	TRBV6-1	CASSEVIRRVRLFF	TGTGCCAGCAGTGAAGTGATTAGGAGGGTGCGACTGTTTTTT
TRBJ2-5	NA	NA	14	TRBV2	CASSTTGSPETQYF	TGTGCCAGCAGTACTACAGGGTCCCCAGAGACCCAGTACTTC
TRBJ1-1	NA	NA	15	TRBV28	CASSSWEALNTEAFF	TGTGCCAGCAGTTCGTGGGAGGCCCTTAACACTGAAGCTTTCTTT
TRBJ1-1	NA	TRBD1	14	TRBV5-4	CASSLEGAGTEAFF	TGTGCCAGCAGCTTGGAGGGGGCAGGGACTGAAGCTTTCTTT
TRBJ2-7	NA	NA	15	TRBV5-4	CASSPVGQFTYEQYF	TGTGCCAGCAGCCCCGTCGGACAGTTTACCTACGAGCAGTACTTC
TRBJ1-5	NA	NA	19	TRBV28	CASSPLFSGGLGGNQPQHF	TGTGCCAGCAGTCCCCTTTTTTCTGGGGGACTGGGTGGCAATCAGCCCCAGCATTTT
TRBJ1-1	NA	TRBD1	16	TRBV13	CASSSTRQGYPTEAFF	TGTGCCAGCAGCTCTACGAGACAGGGGTACCCCACTGAAGCTTTCTTT
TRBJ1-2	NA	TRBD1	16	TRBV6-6	CASSQLGQGGNYGYTF	TGTGCCAGCAGTCAACTAGGACAGGGTGGGAACTATGGCTACACCTTC
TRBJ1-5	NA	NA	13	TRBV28	CASTYQRYQPQHF	TGTGCCAGCACCTATCAGCGCTATCAGCCCCAGCATTTT
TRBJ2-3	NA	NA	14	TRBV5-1	CASTSGESTDTQYF	TGCGCCAGCACCTCGGGGGAAAGCACAGATACGCAGTATTTT
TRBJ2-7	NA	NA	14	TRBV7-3	CASSLVPSRGEQYF	TGTGCCAGCAGCTTAGTACCATCCCGCGGGGAGCAGTACTTC
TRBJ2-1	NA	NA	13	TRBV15	CATSRNRENEQFF	TGTGCCACCAGCAGAAACAGGGAGAATGAGCAGTTCTTC
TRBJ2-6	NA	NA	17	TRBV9	CASSPQGARSGANVLTF	TGTGCCAGCAGCCCCCAGGGTGCCCGCTCTGGGGCCAACGTCCTGACTTTC
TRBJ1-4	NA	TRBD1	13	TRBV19	CASSRTGYGKLFF	TGTGCCAGTAGCAGGACAGGGTATGGAAAACTGTTTTTT
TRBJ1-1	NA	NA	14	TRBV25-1	CASSETGGMTEAFF	TGTGCCAGCAGTGAAACCGGGGGAATGACTGAAGCTTTCTTT
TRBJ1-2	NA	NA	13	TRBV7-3	CASAEGADYGYTF	TGTGCCAGCGCAGAGGGAGCGGACTATGGCTACACCTTC
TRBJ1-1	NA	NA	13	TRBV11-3	CASSSGEGPEAFF	TGTGCCAGCAGCTCAGGGGAAGGTCCTGAAGCTTTCTTT
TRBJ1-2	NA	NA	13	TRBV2	CASGTTMDYGYTF	TGTGCCAGCGGCACTACGATGGACTATGGCTACACCTTC
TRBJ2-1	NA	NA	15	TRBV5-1	CASSLTRSSYNEQFF	TGCGCCAGCAGCTTAACGAGAAGCTCCTACAATGAGCAGTTCTTC
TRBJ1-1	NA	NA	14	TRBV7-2	CASSPDHGTPNYFF	TGTGCCAGCAGCCCCGACCACGGGACTCCAAACTACTTCTTT
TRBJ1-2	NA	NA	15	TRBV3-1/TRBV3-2	CASSQVWGGGYGYTF	TGTGCCAGCAGCCAAGTTTGGGGAGGTGGCTATGGCTACACCTTC
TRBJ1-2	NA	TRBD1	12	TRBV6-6	CASSYAGTEATF	TGTGCCAGCAGTTACGCAGGGACAGAAGCCACCTTC
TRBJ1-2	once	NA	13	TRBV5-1	CASSPQEGSGYTF	TGCGCCAGCAGCCCCCAGGAGGGAAGCGGCTACACCTTC
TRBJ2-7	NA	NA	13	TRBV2	CASRGTRTYEQYF	TGTGCCAGCAGGGGGACTCGAACCTACGAGCAGTACTTC
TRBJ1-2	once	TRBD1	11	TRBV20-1	CSALGQGGYTF	TGCAGTGCCCTTGGACAGGGTGGCTACACCTTC
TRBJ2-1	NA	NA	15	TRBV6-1	CASSESRSSYNEQFF	TGTGCCAGCAGTGAAAGTAGGAGCTCCTACAATGAGCAGTTCTTC
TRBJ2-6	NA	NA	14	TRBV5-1	CASTPNSGANVLTF	TGCGCCAGCACCCCGAACTCCGGGGCCAACGTCCTGACTTTC
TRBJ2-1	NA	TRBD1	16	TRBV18	CASSPLGGGSPDEQFF	TGTGCCAGCTCCCCCCTAGGGGGCGGGTCCCCCGATGAGCAGTTCTTC
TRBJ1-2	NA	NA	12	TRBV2	CASKGANYGYTF	TGTGCCAGCAAAGGGGCTAACTATGGCTACACCTTC
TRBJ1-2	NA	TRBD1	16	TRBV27	CASSPGTGGVWYGYTF	TGTGCCAGCAGTCCTGGGACAGGGGGCGTATGGTATGGCTACACCTTC
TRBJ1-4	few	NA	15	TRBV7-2	CASSPSMSTNEKLFF	TGTGCCAGCAGCCCCTCTATGTCAACTAATGAAAAACTGTTTTTT
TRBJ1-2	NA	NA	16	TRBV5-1	CASTPGGGTANYGYTF	TGCGCCAGTACCCCGGGGGGCGGAACAGCTAACTATGGCTACACCTTC
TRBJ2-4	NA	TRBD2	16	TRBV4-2	CASSQGGGGGKNIQYF	TGTGCCAGCAGCCAAGGTGGCGGGGGGGGGAAAAACATTCAGTACTTC
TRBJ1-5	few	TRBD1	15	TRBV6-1	CASSEGPGGDQPQHF	TGTGCCAGCAGTGAAGGGCCAGGGGGAGATCAGCCCCAGCATTTT
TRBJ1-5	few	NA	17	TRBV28	CASSFTGGLLSNQPQHF	TGTGCCAGCAGTTTTACCGGGGGGTTACTTAGCAATCAGCCCCAGCATTTT
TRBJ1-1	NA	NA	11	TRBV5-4	CASSYRQAAFF	TGTGCCAGCAGTTACAGACAGGCCGCTTTCTTT
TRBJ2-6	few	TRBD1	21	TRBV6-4	CASSDPDRGNYLPSGANVLTF	TGTGCCAGCAGTGACCCGGACAGGGGTAACTATTTACCCTCTGGGGCCAACGTCCTGACTTTC